The present TCR beta chain was sequenced within a study of blood T cell repertoires in COVID-19. Study in general: Both acute and convalescent COVID-19 samples were obtained from the United States, Italy and Spain. T cells, B-cell-depleted T cells, or PBMCs provided the cDNA or gDNA that served as material.

The CDR3 runs 12 residues. Germline CDR1 is MDHEN and CDR2 is SYDVKM. A note on this clone: One end of the junction is discordant with germline, which a read error may explain.

As handled by the study authors: Estimation of nucleated cell counts was performed using reference gene primer amplification. Some clones are missing from TCRdb's copy, which holds only in-frame ones; the method was immunoSEQ multiplex PCR. The DNA gave D and trimming, while V, J and clone size come from that table. The sample records roughly 45,000 clones, 87% being singletons. The sample was peripheral blood. The chain recombines TRBV28 with TRBJ2-1; possible D gene TRBD2, 6 bases. The TCR originated in a man aged 60 to 69 with active COVID-19. The CDR3 sequence is CASSQGLYDQFF. The CDR3 region has the DNA TGTGCCAGCAGTCAAGGACTATATGATCAGTTCTTC.